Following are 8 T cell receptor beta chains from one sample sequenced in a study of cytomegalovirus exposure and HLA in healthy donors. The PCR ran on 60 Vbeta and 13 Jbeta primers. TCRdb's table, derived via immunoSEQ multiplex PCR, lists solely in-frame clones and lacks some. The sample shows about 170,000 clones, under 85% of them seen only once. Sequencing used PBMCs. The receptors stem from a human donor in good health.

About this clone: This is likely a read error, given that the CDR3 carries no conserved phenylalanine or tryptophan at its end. This chain's CDR3 is CASRYDRAGNTIYL. The CDR3, as DNA: TGTGCCAGCAGATACGACAGGGCTGGAAACACCATATATCTT. The chain has TRBV2 and TRBJ1-3; TRBD1 matches at 7 bases. Germline CDR1 is SNHLY and CDR2 is FYNNEI. The CDR3 has 14 residues. V shed 6 bases, J shed 2 bases, and the junction held 4 bases outside the gene matches.

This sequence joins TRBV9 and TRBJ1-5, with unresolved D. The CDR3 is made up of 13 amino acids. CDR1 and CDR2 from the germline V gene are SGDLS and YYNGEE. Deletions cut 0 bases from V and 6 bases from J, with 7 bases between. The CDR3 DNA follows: TGTGCCAGCAGCGTAGGCCCGGGTCAGCCCCAGCATTTT. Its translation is CASSVGPGQPQHF.

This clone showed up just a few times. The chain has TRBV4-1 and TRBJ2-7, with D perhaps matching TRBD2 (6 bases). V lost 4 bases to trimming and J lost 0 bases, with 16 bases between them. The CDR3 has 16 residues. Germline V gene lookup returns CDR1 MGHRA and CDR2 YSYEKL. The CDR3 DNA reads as TGCGCCAGCAGCCTCTTTGGGCGGGACGGCTCCTACGAGCAGTACTTC. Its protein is CASSLFGRDGSYEQYF.

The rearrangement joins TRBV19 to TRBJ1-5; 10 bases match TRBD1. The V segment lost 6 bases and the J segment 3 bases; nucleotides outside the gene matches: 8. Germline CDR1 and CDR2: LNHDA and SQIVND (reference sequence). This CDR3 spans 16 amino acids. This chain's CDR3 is CASSPRTGGPNQPQHF. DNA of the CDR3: TGTGCCAGTAGCCCGCGGACAGGGGGACCCAATCAGCCCCAGCATTTT.

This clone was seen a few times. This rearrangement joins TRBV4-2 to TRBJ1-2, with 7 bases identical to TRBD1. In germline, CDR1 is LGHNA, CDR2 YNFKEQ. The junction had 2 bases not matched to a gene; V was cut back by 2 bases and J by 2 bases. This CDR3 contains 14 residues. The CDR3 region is CASSQTGDNYGYTF. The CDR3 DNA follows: TGTGCCAGCAGCCAAACAGGGGACAACTATGGCTACACCTTC.

Here the CDR3 DNA reads TGCGCCAGCAGCCCGGGGACTAGCGGAGATACGCAGTATTTT. Its translation is CASSPGTSGDTQYF. The chain employs TRBV5-1 and TRBJ2-3; TRBD2 matches 11 bases. V trimming: 4 bases; J trimming: 5 bases; junction bases outside the gene matches: 3. Germline values: CDR1 SGHRS, CDR2 YFSETQ. The CDR3 loop spans 14 amino acids.

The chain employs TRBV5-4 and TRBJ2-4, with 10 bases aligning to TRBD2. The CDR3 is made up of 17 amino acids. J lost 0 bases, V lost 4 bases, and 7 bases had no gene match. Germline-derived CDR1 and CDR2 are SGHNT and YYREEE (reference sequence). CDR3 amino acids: CASSPSSGGLAKNIQYF. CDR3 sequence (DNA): TGTGCCAGCAGCCCCTCTAGCGGGGGCCTAGCCAAAAACATTCAGTACTTC. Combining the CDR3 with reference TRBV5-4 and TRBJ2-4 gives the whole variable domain ETGVTQSPTHLIKTRGQQVTLRCSSQSGHNTVSWYQQALGQGPQFIFQYYREEENGRGNFPPRFSGLQFPNYSSELNVNALELDDSALYLCASSPSSGGLAKNIQYFGAGTRLSVL.

CDR3 protein: CASSSMGQATYEQYF. DNA of the CDR3: TGTGCCAGCAGCTCTATGGGGCAGGCGACCTACGAGCAGTACTTC. J is TRBJ2-7 and V is TRBV7-8, with D perhaps matching TRBD1 (5 bases). The length of the CDR3 is 15 residues. Looked up from germline, CDR1 is SGHVS and CDR2 is FQNEAQ. V was shortened by 4 bases and J by 2 bases, with 15 bases between the two germline ends.